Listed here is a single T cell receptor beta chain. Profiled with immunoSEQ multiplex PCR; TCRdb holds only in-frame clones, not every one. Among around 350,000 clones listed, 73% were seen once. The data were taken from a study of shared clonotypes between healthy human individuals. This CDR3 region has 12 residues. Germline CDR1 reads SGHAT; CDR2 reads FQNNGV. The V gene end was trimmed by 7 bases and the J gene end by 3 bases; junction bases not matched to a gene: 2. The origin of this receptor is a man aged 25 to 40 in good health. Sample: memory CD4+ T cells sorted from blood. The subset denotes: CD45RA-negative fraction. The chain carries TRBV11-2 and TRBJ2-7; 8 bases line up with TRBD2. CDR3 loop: CASKAGGYEQYF. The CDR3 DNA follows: TGTGCCAGCAAGGCGGGAGGCTACGAGCAGTACTTC.